The 27 T cell receptor beta chains presented below share a single source sample, sequenced in a study of graft-versus-host responses after intestinal transplantation. Generated by immunoSEQ multiplex PCR, the TCRdb table keeps only in-frame clones and is missing some. The sample shows over 80,000 clones, more than 70% of them seen only once. Specimen: PBMCs, collected 255 days after intestinal transplant. These receptors all stem from a human patient who received an intestinal transplant, so some T cells may come from the graft donor.

The rearrangement joins TRBV28 to TRBJ1-5; D gene uncertain. Germline CDR1 is MDHEN and CDR2 is SYDVKM. Trimming took off 0 bases at V and 7 bases at J, with 7 bases between the two ends. CDR3 length: 13 amino acids. The CDR3 loop reads CASSLWPAQPQHF. In nucleotides, the CDR3 is TGTGCCAGCAGTTTATGGCCAGCCCAGCCCCAGCATTTT.

In its sample, this clone was seen once. The chain uses TRBV6-1 and TRBJ2-2; D is unclear. CDR1 and CDR2 from the germline V gene are MNHNS and SASEGT. V lost 5 bases and J 4 bases, leaving 11 bases between the germline ends. The CDR3 has 14 amino acids. The CDR3 DNA reads as TGTGCCAGCAGTCTGGCAAGGAGCACCGGGGAGCTGTTTTTT. This codes for CASSLARSTGELFF.

This chain links TRBV7-2 with TRBJ2-3; no reliable D call. The CDR3 runs to 15 residues. Germline V gives CDR1 SGHTA, CDR2 FQGNSA. Trimming stripped 2 bases from V and 2 bases from J, with 11 bases between. Here the CDR3 reads CASSLNSVSTDTQYF. CDR3 nucleotides: TGTGCCAGCAGCTTAAATAGTGTGTCCACAGATACGCAGTATTTT.

The chain combines TRBV7-2 with TRBJ1-5, with a possible D match to TRBD1 (6 bases). Germline V gives CDR1 SGHTA, CDR2 FQGNSA. The CDR3 totals 17 residues. Deletions cut 1 base from V and 7 bases from J, with 20 bases between. Here the CDR3 DNA reads TGTGCCAGCAGCTTAGAGGGGGGCGGGGCCGTTATCCAGCCCCAGCATTTT. Amino acid sequence: CASSLEGGGAVIQPQHF. The variable domain in full, with the rest retrieved from reference TRBV7-2 and TRBJ1-5, is GAGVSQSPSNKVTEKGKDVELRCDPISGHTALYWYRQSLGQGLEFLIYFQGNSAPDKSGLPSDRFSAERTGGSVSTLTIQRTQQEDSAVYLCASSLEGGGAVIQPQHFGDGTRLSIL.

V is TRBV19 and J is TRBJ1-4; D possibly corresponds to TRBD1 (6 bases). In germline, CDR1 is LNHDA, CDR2 SQIVND (reference sequence). This CDR3 is 13 amino acids long. V was cut by 10 bases and J by 5 bases, with 14 bases left in between. The DNA of the CDR3 is TGTGCCACCCTGGGGGCCTTGAATGAAAAACTGTTTTTT. Residues: CATLGALNEKLFF.

This chain joins TRBV10-1 and TRBJ1-1, with D uncertain. Germline CDR1 WNHNN, CDR2 SYGVQD (reference sequence). V gave up 3 bases and J gave up 1 base, with 6 bases separating them. The CDR3 consists of 13 residues. CDR3 residues: CASSDPSNTEAFF. CDR3 DNA: TGCGCCAGCAGTGACCCCTCGAACACTGAAGCTTTCTTT.

V is TRBV7-6 and J is TRBJ2-3, with D tentatively TRBD1 (6 bases). The CDR3 is 17 residues long. Germline V lookup: CDR1 SGHVS, CDR2 FNYEAQ. Trimming left V 0 bases short and J 2 bases short, with 15 bases between. The CDR3 coding sequence is TGTGCCAGCAGCTTAGCGAGGCCAGGGGCCATCACAGATACGCAGTATTTT. Amino acids: CASSLARPGAITDTQYF.

V gene TRBV7-9 combines with J gene TRBJ2-5; D is perhaps TRBD2 (6 bases). Germline V gene lookup returns CDR1 SEHNR and CDR2 FQNEAQ (reference sequence). The CDR3 has 17 amino acids. Deletions cut 1 base from V and 2 bases from J, with 17 bases between. The CDR3 protein is CASSLGSGSGGQETQYF. Written as DNA, the CDR3 is TGTGCCAGCAGCTTAGGGAGCGGTAGTGGGGGGCAAGAGACCCAGTACTTC.

In this sample, this clone turned up once. The chain couples TRBV30 to TRBJ1-2; D perhaps matches TRBD1 (6 bases). The length of the CDR3 is 13 residues. The germline V and J ends were trimmed by 5 bases and 4 bases, with 14 bases remaining between them. Germline CDR1 is GTSNPN and CDR2 is SVGIG (reference sequence). The CDR3 region has the DNA TGTGCCTGGCAAACAGGGCAAGCCTATGGCTACACCTTC. This gives the protein CAWQTGQAYGYTF.

This CDR3 is CASSSRVYGYTF. The DNA for the CDR3 is TGTGCCAGCAGTTCACGAGTCTATGGCTACACCTTC. The genes are TRBV28 and TRBJ1-2; unclear D gene. CDR1 and CDR2 (germline): MDHEN, SYDVKM. V was clipped by 4 bases and J by 4 bases, with 7 bases between them. The CDR3 sequence is 12 residues long.

V usage is TRBV30 and J usage is TRBJ2-5; 7 bases fit TRBD1. With 3 bases clipped from V and 4 bases from J, the junction kept 11 bases outside the gene matches. CDR1 and CDR2 from the germline V gene are GTSNPN and SVGIG (reference sequence). The CDR3 consists of 15 residues. The CDR3 DNA reads as TGTGCCTGGAGGGGTCGGGGCAGGGGGAGAGAGACCCAGTACTTC. As protein: CAWRGRGRGRETQYF.

This chain links TRBV5-1 with TRBJ2-7, with 8 positions matching TRBD1. The CDR3 consists of 13 residues. The junction had 6 bases not matched to a gene; V was cut back by 4 bases and J by 6 bases. From germline, CDR1 is SGHRS and CDR2 YFSETQ. In DNA, the CDR3 is TGCGCCAGCAGCCCGACAGGGGAAGGCGAGCAGTACTTC. Translation gives CASSPTGEGEQYF.

In DNA form, the CDR3 reads TGTGCCAGCAGCATCGGACTAGCGGGATTCGATGAGCAGTTCTTC. Amino acids: CASSIGLAGFDEQFF. The chain carries TRBV7-6 and TRBJ2-1; 12 bases fit TRBD2. The ends lost 5 bases at V and 8 bases at J; junction bases unmatched: 7. Germline-derived CDR1 and CDR2 are SGHVS and FNYEAQ. This CDR3 region has 15 residues.

CDR3 residues: CASSLVDGLAGGANTGELFF. CDR3 coding DNA: TGTGCCAGCAGCTTGGTCGACGGACTAGCGGGGGGCGCGAACACCGGGGAGCTGTTTTTT. This chain joins TRBV7-3 and TRBJ2-2, with 14 bases fitting TRBD2. With 3 bases clipped from V and 0 bases from J, the junction kept 9 bases outside the gene matches. CDR1 and CDR2 from the germline V gene are SGHTA and FQGTGA. CDR3 length equals 20 residues.

The V and J genes are TRBV5-3 and TRBJ1-5; no reliable D call. TRBV5-3 falls under the ORF class, with uncertain function. Deletions cut 3 bases from V and 0 bases from J, with 13 bases between. The CDR3 runs 16 residues. CDR3 protein: CARSSVRENSNQPQHF. The CDR3 DNA follows: TGTGCCAGAAGCTCAGTCCGTGAGAATAGCAATCAGCCCCAGCATTTT.

The V and J genes are TRBV4-1 and TRBJ2-2; 12 nucleotides agree with TRBD1. This CDR3 contains 17 residues. Germline V gene lookup returns CDR1 MGHRA and CDR2 YSYEKL. Trimming cost V 0 bases and J 7 bases; bases outside gene matches: 6. Here the CDR3 reads CASSQDEGQGANGELFF. CDR3 sequence (DNA): TGCGCCAGCAGCCAAGATGAGGGACAGGGGGCAAACGGGGAGCTGTTTTTT.

The CDR3 DNA reads TGTGCCAGCAGTTTAACCAAGCCCACTGAAGCTTTCTTT. It is translated as CASSLTKPTEAFF. The rearrangement joins TRBV28 to TRBJ1-1; D is ambiguous. The CDR3 runs 13 residues. The V and J ends lost 2 bases and 4 bases respectively, with 8 bases between them. Germline V CDR1 and CDR2: MDHEN, SYDVKM. The full variable domain, in which reference TRBV28 and TRBJ1-1 provide the parts outside the CDR3, is DVKVTQSSRYLVKRTGEKVFLECVQDMDHENMFWYRQDPGLGLRLIYFSYDVKMKEKGDIPEGYSVSREKKERFSLILESASTNQTSMYLCASSLTKPTEAFFGQGTRLTVV.

The CDR3: CASSQDGPQGANTGELFF. As DNA, the CDR3 is TGCGCCAGCAGCCAAGATGGGCCCCAGGGGGCGAACACCGGGGAGCTGTTTTTT. V usage is TRBV4-1 and J usage is TRBJ2-2; 7 nucleotides line up with TRBD1. V lost 0 bases to trimming and J lost 0 bases; unmatched junction nucleotides: 7. The CDR3 contains 18 residues. Germline CDR1 reads MGHRA; CDR2 reads YSYEKL.

DNA for the CDR3: TGCGCCAGCAGCTTAGGGGGACTAGCGGGTTTCCAAGAGACCCAGTACTTC. Its translation is CASSLGGLAGFQETQYF. V usage is TRBV5-1 and J usage is TRBJ2-5; 12 nucleotides match TRBD2. Germline V gives CDR1 SGHRS, CDR2 YFSETQ. V shed 2 bases, J shed 1 base, and the junction held 6 bases outside the gene matches. This CDR3 has 17 amino acids.

The chain recombines TRBV29-1 with TRBJ2-1, with D possibly matching TRBD1 (5 bases). V was trimmed by 3 bases and J by 9 bases, leaving 12 bases between them. The CDR3 sequence is 12 residues long. Germline V CDR1 and CDR2: SQVTM, ANQGSEA. CDR3 region: CSVEEQDGEQFF. CDR3 sequence (DNA): TGCAGCGTTGAGGAACAGGATGGTGAGCAGTTCTTC.

This clone appeared a few times. This chain connects TRBV5-8 to TRBJ2-2; the D gene is possibly TRBD1 (6 bases). Germline CDR1 reads SGHTS; CDR2 reads YDEGEE. The V and J ends lost 1 base and 3 bases respectively, with 13 bases between them. This CDR3 has 16 residues. The CDR3 DNA follows: TGTGCCAGCAGCTTGCCCAGGGGCTCGTACACCGGGGAGCTGTTTTTT. Protein sequence: CASSLPRGSYTGELFF.

The chain joins TRBV11-3 to TRBJ1-4; D remains unclear. Germline assignment: CDR1 SGHNT and CDR2 YENEEA. This CDR3 region has 18 residues. V lost 5 bases to trimming and J lost 5 bases, with 24 bases between them. CDR3 DNA: TGTGCCAGCAGCGTGGAGGGAGGGTCGAGGCCCCTCAATGAAAAACTGTTTTTT. It is translated as CASSVEGGSRPLNEKLFF. Together with reference TRBV11-3 and TRBJ1-4, the CDR3 gives the full variable domain: EAGVVQSPRYKIIEKKQPVAFWCNPISGHNTLYWYLQNLGQGPELLIRYENEEAVDDSQLPKDRFSAERLKGVDSTLKIQPAELGDSAVYLCASSVEGGSRPLNEKLFFGSGTQLSVL.

The chain recombines TRBV7-3 with TRBJ2-7; 10 bases agree with TRBD1. This CDR3 is built from 14 residues. The germline V gene encodes CDR1 SGHTA and CDR2 FQGTGA. Unmatched junction bases numbered 4, after V lost 5 bases and J lost 3 bases. The CDR3 DNA reads TGTGCCAGCAGCGCCGGGACAGGGGACTACGAGCAGTACTTC. This sequence encodes CASSAGTGDYEQYF.

Remarks on this clone: This sample also contains other DNA sequences that code for the same CDR3. This chain links TRBV5-1 with TRBJ2-3, with no clear D. The CDR3 has 13 amino acids. With 0 bases removed from V and 0 bases from J, the gap between germline ends came to 2 bases. CDR1 SGHRS and CDR2 YFSETQ come from the germline V gene. CDR3 region: CASSLDSTDTQYF. The CDR3 coding sequence is TGCGCCAGCAGCTTGGATAGCACAGATACGCAGTATTTT.

CDR3 region: CSVEGGPSTDTQYF. CDR3 nucleotide sequence: TGCAGCGTTGAAGGGGGGCCTAGCACAGATACGCAGTATTTT. The chain couples TRBV29-1 to TRBJ2-3; D might be TRBD1 (6 bases). This CDR3 spans 14 amino acids. Trimming shortened V by 1 base and J by 0 bases, and 8 bases separated the two germline ends. Germline V gene sequence: CDR1 SQVTM, CDR2 ANQGSEA.

The chain uses TRBV5-1 and TRBJ1-5, with D possibly TRBD1 on 6 matching bases. This CDR3 has 11 amino acids. Germline V gene lookup returns CDR1 SGHRS and CDR2 YFSETQ. V was pared by 5 bases and J by 10 bases, with 10 bases between. In nucleotides, the CDR3 is TGCGCCAGCAGGCCGACAGGTCCCCAGCATTTT. Protein: CASRPTGPQHF.

J is TRBJ1-2 and V is TRBV28, with D uncertain. Germline lookup yields CDR1 MDHEN and CDR2 SYDVKM. V was cut by 7 bases and J by 4 bases, with 19 bases left in between. The CDR3 runs to 15 residues. CDR3 nucleotide sequence: TGTGCCAGCACTGATCTTCAGGAAATAGGCTATGGCTACACCTTC. Its translation: CASTDLQEIGYGYTF.